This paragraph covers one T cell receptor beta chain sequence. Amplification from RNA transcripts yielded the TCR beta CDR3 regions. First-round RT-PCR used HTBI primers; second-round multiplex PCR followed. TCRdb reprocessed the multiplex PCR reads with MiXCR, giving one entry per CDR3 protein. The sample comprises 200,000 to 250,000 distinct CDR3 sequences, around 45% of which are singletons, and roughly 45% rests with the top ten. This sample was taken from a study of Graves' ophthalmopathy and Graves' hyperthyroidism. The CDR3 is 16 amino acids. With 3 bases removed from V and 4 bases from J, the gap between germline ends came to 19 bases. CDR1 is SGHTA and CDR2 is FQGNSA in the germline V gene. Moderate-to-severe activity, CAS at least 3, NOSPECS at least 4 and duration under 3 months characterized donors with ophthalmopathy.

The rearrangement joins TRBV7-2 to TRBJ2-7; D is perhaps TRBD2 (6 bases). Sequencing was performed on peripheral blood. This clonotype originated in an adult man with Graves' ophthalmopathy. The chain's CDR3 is CASSFAGGERWYEQYF. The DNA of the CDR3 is TGTGCCAGCAGCTTCGCTGGCGGGGAGCGTTGGTACGAGCAGTACTTC.